This entry lists 9 T cell receptor beta chains sequenced from one sample in a study of cytomegalovirus exposure and HLA in healthy donors. Data came from immunoSEQ multiplex PCR; TCRdb stores just in-frame clones and leaves some out. This sample has tens of thousands of clones, with approximately 95% found just once. The sample consisted of PBMCs. These receptors all stem from a woman in her late teens or twenties in good health and CMV-seropositive.

The chain carries TRBV9 and TRBJ2-1; 14 nucleotides match TRBD2. There are 15 residues in the CDR3. V shed 3 bases and J 6 bases; nucleotides not matched to a gene: 2. Germline CDR1 and CDR2: SGDLS and YYNGEE. The CDR3 loop reads CASSATSGGANEQFF. CDR3 DNA sequence: TGTGCCAGCAGCGCGACTAGCGGGGGGGCCAATGAGCAGTTCTTC.

CDR3 sequence (DNA): TGTGCCAGCAGCCGAAAGGGACAGCCAACTAATGAAAAACTGTTTTTT. Its translation is CASSRKGQPTNEKLFF. The chain links TRBV4-2 to TRBJ1-4, with 7 bases that match TRBD1. The CDR3 has 16 residues. CDR1 is LGHNA, CDR2 YNFKEQ, per germline. Trimming removed 4 bases from V and 0 bases from J; junction bases left unmatched: 5.

This clone has a single count. The rearrangement uses TRBV15 and TRBJ2-3; 7 bases match TRBD2. CDR3 length equals 15 residues. Germline loops: CDR1 LNHNV, CDR2 YYDKDF (reference sequence). J gave up 2 bases and V 3 bases, and 5 bases lay outside the gene matches. This chain's CDR3 is CATSRRRDYTDTQYF. The CDR3 DNA reads as TGTGCCACCAGCAGGAGAAGGGACTACACAGATACGCAGTATTTT.

This clone was detected only once. V usage is TRBV20-1 and J usage is TRBJ2-7, with D perhaps TRBD2 (5 bases). Trimming removed 5 bases from V and 6 bases from J, with 11 bases in between. The CDR3 covers 11 residues. Germline lookup yields CDR1 DFQATT and CDR2 SNEGSKA (reference sequence). In DNA form, the CDR3 reads TGCAGTGCTCTCCTAGGACTCGAGCAGTACTTC. Translated, it gives CSALLGLEQYF.

The count of this clone is one. The V and J genes are TRBV5-1 and TRBJ2-3, with D possibly matching TRBD2 (5 bases). Looked up from germline, CDR1 is SGHRS and CDR2 is YFSETQ. The CDR3 contains 17 residues. Trimming shortened V by 1 base and J by 5 bases, and 20 bases separated the two germline ends. CDR3 sequence reads: CASSLPGSSRGRDTQYF. The CDR3 nucleotides are TGCGCCAGCAGCTTGCCCGGATCTAGCCGAGGGCGAGATACGCAGTATTTT. The full variable domain, completed using reference TRBV5-1 and TRBJ2-3, is KAGVTQTPRYLIKTRGQQVTLSCSPISGHRSVSWYQQTPGQGLQFLFEYFSETQRNKGNFPGRFSGRQFSNSRSEMNVSTLELGDSALYLCASSLPGSSRGRDTQYFGPGTRLTVL.

This chain joins TRBV6-1 and TRBJ2-1; TRBD2 matches 10 bases. Per germline, CDR1 MNHNS and CDR2 SASEGT. The CDR3 is 17 residues long. V shed 0 bases, J shed 8 bases, and the junction held 10 bases outside the gene matches. CDR3 nucleotide sequence: TGTGCCAGCAGTGAAGCGCTAGCGGGGGCTAATGTATATGAGCAGTTCTTC. Residues: CASSEALAGANVYEQFF.

This sequence joins TRBV18 and TRBJ2-5, with TRBD1 as a possible D gene (5 bases). From germline, CDR1 is KGHSH and CDR2 LQKENI. Trimming pared 2 bases from V and 2 bases from J, leaving 9 bases between. The CDR3 spans 14 residues. The chain's CDR3 is CASSPGAGQETQYF. In DNA, the CDR3 is TGTGCCAGCTCACCAGGGGCAGGACAAGAGACCCAGTACTTC.

V gene TRBV4-3 combines with J gene TRBJ1-2, with unresolved D. The CDR3 has 14 amino acids. Germline V lookup: CDR1 LGHNA, CDR2 YSLEER. Trimming removed 1 base at V and 4 bases at J, with 10 bases between. CDR3 bases: TGCGCCAGCAGCCAAGGAGCGCGAAGCTATGGCTACACCTTC. It specifies CASSQGARSYGYTF.

The rearrangement uses TRBV4-2 and TRBJ1-3, with D perhaps TRBD1 (5 bases). The germline V gene has CDR1 LGHNA and CDR2 YNFKEQ. This CDR3 region has 16 residues. Trimming left V 3 bases short and J 0 bases short, with 12 bases between. The CDR3 spells CASSQGRQASGNTIYF. Written as DNA, the CDR3 is TGTGCCAGCAGCCAGGGGCGGCAGGCCTCTGGAAACACCATATATTTT.